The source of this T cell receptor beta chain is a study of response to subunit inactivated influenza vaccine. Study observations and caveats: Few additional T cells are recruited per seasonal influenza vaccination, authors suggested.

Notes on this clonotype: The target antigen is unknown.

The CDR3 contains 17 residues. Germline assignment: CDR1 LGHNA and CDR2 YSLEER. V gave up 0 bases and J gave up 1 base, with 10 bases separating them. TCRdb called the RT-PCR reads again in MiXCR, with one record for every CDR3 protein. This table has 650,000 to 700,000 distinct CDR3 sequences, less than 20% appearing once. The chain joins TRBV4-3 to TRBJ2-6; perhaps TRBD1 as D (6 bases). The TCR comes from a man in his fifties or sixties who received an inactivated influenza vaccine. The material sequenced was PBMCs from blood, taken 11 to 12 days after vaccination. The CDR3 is CASSQEQGFSGANVLTF. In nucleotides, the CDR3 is TGCGCCAGCAGCCAAGAACAGGGTTTTTCTGGGGCCAACGTCCTGACTTTC.